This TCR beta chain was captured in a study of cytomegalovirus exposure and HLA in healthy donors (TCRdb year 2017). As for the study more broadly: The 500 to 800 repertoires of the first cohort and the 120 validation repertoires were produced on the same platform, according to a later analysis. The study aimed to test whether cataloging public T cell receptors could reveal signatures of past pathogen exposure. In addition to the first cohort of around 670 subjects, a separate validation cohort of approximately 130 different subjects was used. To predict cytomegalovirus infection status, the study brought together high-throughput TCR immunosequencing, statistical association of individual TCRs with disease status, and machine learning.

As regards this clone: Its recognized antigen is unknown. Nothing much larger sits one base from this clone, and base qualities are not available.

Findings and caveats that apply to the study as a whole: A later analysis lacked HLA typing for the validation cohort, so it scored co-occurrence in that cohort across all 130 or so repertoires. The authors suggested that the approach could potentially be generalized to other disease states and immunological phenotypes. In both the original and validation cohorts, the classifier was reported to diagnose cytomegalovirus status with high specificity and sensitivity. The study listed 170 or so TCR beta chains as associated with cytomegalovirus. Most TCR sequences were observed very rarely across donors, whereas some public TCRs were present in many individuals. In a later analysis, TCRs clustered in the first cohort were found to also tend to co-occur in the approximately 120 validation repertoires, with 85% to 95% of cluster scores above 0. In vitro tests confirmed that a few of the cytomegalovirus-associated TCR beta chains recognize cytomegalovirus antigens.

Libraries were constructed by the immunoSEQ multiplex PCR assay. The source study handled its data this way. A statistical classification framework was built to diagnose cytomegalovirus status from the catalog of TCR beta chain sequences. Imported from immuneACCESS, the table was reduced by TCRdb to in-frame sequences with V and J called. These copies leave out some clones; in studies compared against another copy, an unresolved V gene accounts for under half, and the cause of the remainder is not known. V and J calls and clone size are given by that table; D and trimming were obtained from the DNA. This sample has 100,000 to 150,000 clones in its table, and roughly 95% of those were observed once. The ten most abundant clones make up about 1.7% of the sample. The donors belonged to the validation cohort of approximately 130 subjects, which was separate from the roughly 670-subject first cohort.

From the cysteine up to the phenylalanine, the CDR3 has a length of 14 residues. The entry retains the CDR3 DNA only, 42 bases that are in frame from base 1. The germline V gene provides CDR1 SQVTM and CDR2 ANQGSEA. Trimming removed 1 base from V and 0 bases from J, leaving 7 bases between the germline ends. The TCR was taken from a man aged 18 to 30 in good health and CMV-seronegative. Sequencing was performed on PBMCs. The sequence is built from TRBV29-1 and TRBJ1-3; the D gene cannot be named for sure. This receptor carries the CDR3 CSVEARLSGNTIYF. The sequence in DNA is TGCAGCGTTGAAGCCAGACTCTCTGGAAACACCATATATTTT.